A selection of T cell receptor beta chains follows, all from one sample in a study of cytomegalovirus exposure and HLA in healthy donors. Clones were sequenced by immunoSEQ multiplex PCR, and TCRdb holds only the in-frame ones, with some missing. The sample lists more than 90,000 clones, over 75% seen once, with roughly 3.8% in the top ten. The specimen was PBMCs. These receptors all stem from a middle-aged man in good health and CMV-seronegative. CDR3s include the opening cysteine and the closing phenylalanine or tryptophan. The D gene is left open where the match is weak. Clone size appears in some rows only: once, few, many, or a class for an expanded clone.

J gene	D gene	clone size	V gene	CDR3 protein	CDR3 DNA
TRBJ2-5	TRBD1	.	TRBV7-7	CASSPRGSETQYF	TGTGCTAGCAGCCCCAGGGGGTCAGAGACCCAGTACTTC
TRBJ2-1	TRBD2	few	TRBV5-1	CASSSGGAGLSYNEQFF	TGCGCCAGCAGCTCTGGAGGAGCGGGGCTATCCTACAATGAGCAGTTCTTC
TRBJ2-2	.	.	TRBV7-2	CASSRGLTGELFF	TGTGCCAGCAGCCGAGGGCTCACCGGGGAGCTGTTTTTT
TRBJ2-7	TRBD2	.	TRBV5-4	CASSERTSGNRNEQYF	TGTGCCAGCAGCGAGAGGACTAGCGGGAACCGGAACGAGCAGTACTTC
TRBJ2-5	.	.	TRBV18	CASSSQETQYF	TGTGCCAGCTCATCACAAGAGACCCAGTACTTC
TRBJ2-1	TRBD2	.	TRBV7-3	CASSLYGTSGAYNEQFF	TGTGCCAGCAGCTTATACGGGACTAGCGGAGCCTACAATGAGCAGTTCTTC
TRBJ2-7	TRBD2	.	TRBV27	CASSLLAGGVREQYF	TGTGCCAGCAGTTTACTAGCGGGAGGGGTTCGGGAGCAGTACTTC
TRBJ1-2	TRBD1	.	TRBV18	CATYRTGGGYTF	TGTGCCACATATCGGACAGGGGGTGGCTACACCTTC
TRBJ2-1	.	.	TRBV19	CASSIVHGNLGSYNEQFF	TGTGCCAGTAGTATAGTTCACGGGAACCTGGGGTCCTACAATGAGCAGTTCTTC
TRBJ2-2	TRBD1	.	TRBV5-4	CASSPPPDRGRIRSTGELFF	TGTGCCAGCAGTCCTCCACCGGACAGGGGGCGGATTCGTAGCACCGGGGAGCTGTTTTTT
TRBJ2-1	.	.	TRBV28	CASSSGDTNNEQFF	TGTGCCAGCAGTTCTGGCGACACAAACAATGAGCAGTTCTTC
TRBJ2-2	.	.	TRBV7-2	CASSLPSPTGELFF	TGTGCCAGCAGCTTGCCTAGTCCCACCGGGGAGCTGTTTTTT
TRBJ1-2	.	.	TRBV6-1	CASGGWDGYTF	TGTGCCAGCGGGGGGTGGGATGGCTACACCTTC
TRBJ2-7	.	once	TRBV4-1	CASSSLALPSYEQYF	TGCGCCAGCAGCTCACTAGCCCTACCTTCCTACGAGCAGTACTTC
TRBJ2-7	.	.	TRBV29-1	CSVADGLYEQYF	TGCAGCGTTGCGGACGGACTATACGAGCAGTACTTC
TRBJ2-2	.	.	TRBV7-8	CASSLVSPAGELFF	TGTGCCAGCAGCTTAGTATCCCCCGCCGGGGAGCTGTTTTTT
TRBJ2-3	.	.	TRBV27	CASNEVYKADTQYF	TGTGCCAGCAACGAGGTATACAAGGCAGATACGCAGTATTTT
TRBJ2-3	TRBD1	.	TRBV9	CASSVDQGAGIDSTDTQYF	TGTGCCAGCAGCGTAGACCAGGGGGCGGGGATAGACTCCACAGATACGCAGTATTTT
TRBJ2-3	TRBD2	.	TRBV2	CASSAILTSVSTDTQYF	TGTGCCAGCAGTGCAATACTAACTAGCGTCAGCACAGATACGCAGTATTTT
TRBJ1-1	.	.	TRBV11-2	CASSLGGGLGTEAFF	TGTGCCAGCAGCTTAGGGGGGGGCCTGGGCACTGAAGCTTTCTTT
TRBJ2-1	TRBD2	.	TRBV28	CASSLTSGYNEQFF	TGTGCCAGCAGTTTAACTAGCGGATACAATGAGCAGTTCTTC
TRBJ1-1	.	.	TRBV7-9	CASSFRTDTEAFF	TGTGCCAGCAGCTTCCGCACGGACACTGAAGCTTTCTTT
TRBJ2-2	.	.	TRBV19	CASSSPIGELFF	TGTGCCAGTAGTTCCCCCATCGGGGAGCTGTTTTTT
TRBJ1-2	.	.	TRBV29-1	CSVSGGAGAGANYGYTF	TGCAGCGTTTCCGGGGGGGCAGGGGCCGGAGCTAACTATGGCTACACCTTC
TRBJ2-7	.	.	TRBV28	CASSGPTGHYEQYF	TGTGCCAGCAGTGGTCCGACAGGACACTACGAGCAGTACTTC
TRBJ2-7	TRBD2	.	TRBV10-3	CAISYSGSHEQYF	TGTGCCATCAGTTATAGCGGGAGCCACGAGCAGTACTTC
TRBJ2-1	TRBD2	.	TRBV6-6	CASSREGEQFF	TGTGCCAGCAGTCGGGAGGGCGAGCAGTTCTTC
TRBJ1-4	.	.	TRBV28	CASSLVGAGEKLFF	TGTGCCAGCAGTTTAGTGGGGGCCGGTGAAAAACTGTTTTTT
TRBJ2-4	.	.	TRBV5-4	CASSLTGVGIGKTIQYF	TGTGCCAGCAGCCTAACGGGGGTTGGAATTGGGAAAACTATTCAGTACTTC